These 11 T cell receptor beta chains came from one sample sequenced in a study of cytomegalovirus exposure and HLA in healthy donors. Amplification used 60 Vbeta primers and 13 Jbeta primers. Sequencing used immunoSEQ multiplex PCR; TCRdb keeps in-frame clones, though not all of them. The table shows 110,000 to 150,000 clones, with 80% to 90% occurring only once. Sequenced: PBMCs. The receptors shown here come from a woman in her thirties or forties in good health and CMV-seropositive.

The rearrangement uses TRBV7-2 and TRBJ2-2; TRBD1 is a possible D gene (6 bases). The CDR3 is 16 amino acids. V lost 2 bases, J lost 4 bases, and 14 bases lay in between. Germline V CDR1 and CDR2: SGHTA, FQGNSA. Here the CDR3 DNA reads TGTGCCAGCAGCTTATCGGCAGGGGTGGGCACCGGGGAGCTGTTTTTT. Translated: CASSLSAGVGTGELFF.

The chain recombines TRBV27 with TRBJ1-1, with 7 bases fitting TRBD1. CDR1 and CDR2 (germline): MNHEY, SMNVEV (reference sequence). V was pared by 6 bases and J by 4 bases, with 5 bases of the junction left unmatched. The CDR3 covers 13 residues. The CDR3 nucleotides read TGTGCCAGCAGACTCTCAGGGGGCACTGAAGCTTTCTTT. Protein sequence: CASRLSGGTEAFF.

In DNA form, the CDR3 reads TGTGCCAGCAGTTTATACAGGGATTACGAGCAGTACTTC. Residues: CASSLYRDYEQYF. V gene TRBV27 combines with J gene TRBJ2-7; the D gene is possibly TRBD1 (6 bases). Germline V gives CDR1 MNHEY, CDR2 SMNVEV (reference sequence). The CDR3 is made up of 13 amino acids. Trimming cost V 1 base and J 4 bases, with 8 bases left between them.

The V and J genes are TRBV11-1 and TRBJ2-2; a weak D match, TRBD1 (6 bases). The germline gives CDR1 SGHAT, CDR2 FQDESV (reference sequence). This CDR3 comprises 13 residues. The V end lost 2 bases, the J end lost 9 bases, and 10 bases lay between the germline ends. CDR3 coding DNA: TGTGCCAGCAGCTTAACAGGGCCATGGGAGCTGTTTTTT. It is translated as CASSLTGPWELFF.

The CDR3 loop is CASSSTGGSTDTQYF. In nucleotides, the CDR3 is TGTGCCAGCAGCTCGACAGGGGGTAGCACAGATACGCAGTATTTT. This chain joins TRBV7-3 and TRBJ2-3; 9 bases fit TRBD1. There are 15 residues in the CDR3. Germline loops: CDR1 SGHTA, CDR2 FQGTGA. V dropped 4 bases and J dropped 0; count of bases not matched to a gene: 2.

The chain couples TRBV5-6 to TRBJ2-7, with unresolved D. The germline V gene encodes CDR1 SGHDT and CDR2 YYEEEE. The CDR3 has 11 amino acids. The ends were cut back, 2 bases at V and 3 bases at J, with 3 bases in the middle. The CDR3 nucleotides read TGTGCCAGCAGCTTCTACTACGAGCAGTACTTC. Translating it yields CASSFYYEQYF.

This clone was observed once. This sequence joins TRBV30 and TRBJ2-1, with 9 bases identical to TRBD1. CDR3 size: 14 residues. Per the germline V gene, CDR1 is GTSNPN and CDR2 is SVGIG (reference sequence). V gave up 6 bases and J gave up 1 base; unmatched junction bases: 4. CDR3 sequence: CACPTGGSYNEQFF. The CDR3 DNA is TGTGCCTGTCCGACAGGGGGGTCCTACAATGAGCAGTTCTTC.

The V gene is TRBV28, the J gene TRBJ1-2, with 7 bases identical to TRBD1. The CDR3 is 13 amino acids. In germline, CDR1 is MDHEN, CDR2 SYDVKM. V was clipped by 6 bases and J by 4 bases; unmatched bases: 5. Written as DNA, the CDR3 is TGTGCCAGCAGACTGGGACAGACCTATGGCTACACCTTC. Amino acids: CASRLGQTYGYTF.

The V gene is TRBV19, the J gene TRBJ2-1; 11 positions agree with TRBD2. The CDR3 has 16 residues. The germline CDR1 and CDR2 sequences are LNHDA and SQIVND (reference sequence). J lost 4 bases, V lost 3 bases, and 5 bases had no gene match. The CDR3, as DNA: TGTGCCAGTAGTATCTCCGGGACTAGCGGATACAATGAGCAGTTCTTC. Translating it yields CASSISGTSGYNEQFF. The variable domain in full, with the rest retrieved from reference TRBV19 and TRBJ2-1, is DGGITQSPKYLFRKEGQNVTLSCEQNLNHDAMYWYRQDPGQGLRLIYYSQIVNDFQKGDIAEGYSVSREKKESFPLTVTSAQKNPTAFYLCASSISGTSGYNEQFFGPGTRLTVL.

The chain joins TRBV7-3 to TRBJ2-2; maybe TRBD2 (5 bases). This CDR3 region has 15 residues. CDR1 is SGHTA, CDR2 FQGTGA, per germline. Trimming stripped 2 bases from V and 3 bases from J, with 10 bases between. CDR3 DNA sequence: TGTGCCAGCAGCTTATTGGGAGTGGACACCGGGGAGCTGTTTTTT. This translates into CASSLLGVDTGELFF. The variable domain in full, with the rest retrieved from reference TRBV7-3 and TRBJ2-2, is GAGVSQTPSNKVTEKGKYVELRCDPISGHTALYWYRQSLGQGPEFLIYFQGTGAADDSGLPNDRFFAVRPEGSVSTLKIQRTERGDSAVYLCASSLLGVDTGELFFGEGSRLTVL.

The chain carries TRBV4-2 and TRBJ1-6, with TRBD1 matching over 7 bases. V lost 0 bases to trimming and J lost 7 bases; unmatched junction nucleotides: 6. The germline gives CDR1 LGHNA, CDR2 YNFKEQ. The CDR3 has 16 amino acids. In DNA, the CDR3 is TGTGCCAGCAGCCAAGAAGGACAGGTCTTCAATTCACCCCTCCACTTT. The encoded protein is CASSQEGQVFNSPLHF.